This TCR beta chain was identified in a study of a mutant IDH1 vaccine in newly diagnosed glioma. CDR1 is SGHVS, CDR2 FNYEAQ, per germline. The V and J ends lost 8 bases and 9 bases respectively, with 20 bases between them. The CDR3 sequence is 14 residues long. A remark on this clone: What it binds is not known.

Sequencing was performed with immunoSEQ multiplex PCR; in TCRdb, only in-frame clones are kept and a portion is missing. Seen here are 50,000 to 70,000 clones, roughly 71% observed once, and the top ten hold around 4.5%. Time point reported: week 35, safety follow-up. Doses of 300 ug of mutant IDH1 20-mer peptide were given with topical imiquimod. The V call is TRBV7-6, the J call TRBJ1-5, with D hard to call. The TCR comes from a man aged 50 to 60 with glioma. The starting material was PBMCs, obtained from a glioma patient whose treatment included an IDH1 peptide vaccine. CDR3 nucleotide sequence: TGTGCCAGCTCCCCTGGGGAGGGTACAGTGCCCCAGCATTTT. This codes for CASSPGEGTVPQHF.